Listed below are T cell receptor beta chains from one sample, sequenced in a study of regulatory T cells in long-lasting Graves disease. TCRdb reprocessed the multiplex PCR reads with MiXCR, giving one entry per CDR3 protein. The sample holds more than 300,000 distinct CDR3 sequences; over 9.5% are singletons and the top ten take under 20%. The sample was also linked to a second study, of T cells in Graves' hyperthyroidism and ophthalmopathy.

The input for sequencing was peripheral blood mononuclear cells (PBMCs), taken at new diagnosis, from a patient treated with antithyroid drugs. These receptors all stem from a woman in her late teens or twenties with Graves disease. Each CDR3 is given without its conserved first and last residue. Clone size appears in some rows only: once, few, many, or a class for an expanded clone.

size	J	V	CDR3
many	TRBJ1-2	TRBV6-1	ASSPLTGNYGYT
many	TRBJ1-5	TRBV7-9	ASSKTGGNQPQH
many	TRBJ1-3	TRBV7-2	ASSPYSLEGDTIY
many	TRBJ1-1	TRBV7-6	ASSLAPGMNTEAF
-	TRBJ1-4	TRBV4-3	ASSQGNRDNEKLF
few	TRBJ2-3	TRBV30	AWNLGWGAHHEADTQY
-	TRBJ2-1	TRBV2	ASSESGRAVYYNEQF
many	TRBJ1-1	TRBV28	ASSSMNTEAF
many	TRBJ1-1	TRBV7-3	ASSPGPGGTEAF
few	TRBJ2-5	TRBV9	ASSVVGGQQETQY
many	TRBJ2-1	TRBV27	ASSPSRSYNEQF
few	TRBJ2-7	TRBV27	ASSLEWLAGVYSEQY
many	TRBJ2-1	TRBV28	ASSSGSGRSSYNEQF
many	TRBJ1-2	TRBV27	ASSLGRSNYGYT
many	TRBJ2-1	TRBV7-8	ASSLDPRGNYNEQF
many	TRBJ2-1	TRBV18	ASSPPSRGSFSYNEQF
many	TRBJ2-1	TRBV12-3/TRBV12-4	ASSQSGRGENEQF
-	TRBJ2-1	TRBV30	AWEIGNSYNEQF
many	TRBJ1-5	TRBV28	ASRPRLWSNQPQH
many	TRBJ1-5	TRBV28	ASSLMGWAGTVYSNQPQH
many	TRBJ2-7	TRBV28	ASTASIDEQY
many	TRBJ2-5	TRBV15	ATGTGPGSVRYQETQY
few	TRBJ2-5	TRBV7-6	ASSLAGTSKETQY
few	TRBJ2-1	TRBV20-1	SARADRYNQGWNEQF
once	TRBJ1-2	TRBV7-8	ASSLDPNNYGYT
many	TRBJ2-3	TRBV9	ASSAHGTPTDTQY
-	TRBJ1-5	TRBV12-3/TRBV12-4	ASSEDRYSNQPQH
-	TRBJ2-3	TRBV20-1	SAPSLAAYTDTQY
many	TRBJ1-1	TRBV10-3	AIRPGQGGRRNTEAF
-	TRBJ2-5	TRBV4-3	ASSQGLAGETQY
many	TRBJ1-2	TRBV5-1	ASSLVGQGARVDGYT
many	TRBJ1-1	TRBV20-1	SAFENLNTEAF
many	TRBJ2-7	TRBV7-2	ASSLRGPPGYEQY
many	TRBJ2-3	TRBV2	ASSARASTDTQY
many	TRBJ2-1	TRBV7-2	ASSLDRVAPYNEQF
-	TRBJ2-2	TRBV7-9	ASSFDSTAGELF
few	TRBJ2-6	TRBV12-3/TRBV12-4	ASSTVGGEVGGANVLT
-	TRBJ1-2	TRBV6-9	ASSYSGCRLYGYT
many	TRBJ2-3	TRBV20-1	SARRLASSTDTQY
many	TRBJ1-1	TRBV15	ATSERQGSGNTEAF
many	TRBJ1-5	TRBV5-1	AGARLGSSNQPQH
many	TRBJ2-1	TRBV27	ASSLGRGVNEQF
many	TRBJ1-1	TRBV7-9	ASRVTETEPEAF
many	TRBJ2-1	TRBV3-1	ASSQEGGSSYNEQF
few	TRBJ2-7	TRBV20-1	SARLAGGTHEQY
many	TRBJ1-4	TRBV5-1	ASSLGLRVGEKLF
many	TRBJ2-3	TRBV7-8	ASSFPGLAALTDTQY
many	TRBJ1-4	TRBV28	ASSSSGLF
many	TRBJ2-1	TRBV29-1	SVEGLAGRPTYNEQF
many	TRBJ2-1	TRBV28	ASSHVLAGVIVESYNEQF
-	TRBJ1-1	TRBV2	ASSTRGAAWNTEAF
few	TRBJ1-5	TRBV20-1	SARPRGNQPQH
many	TRBJ2-1	TRBV20-1	SAVSGRARNEQF
many	TRBJ2-7	TRBV20-1	SAPPRTSGSEY
few	TRBJ1-2	TRBV6-5	ASSSQIQGNGYT
many	TRBJ1-1	TRBV28	ASSTQGASNTEAF
many	TRBJ2-1	TRBV5-1	ASSGSGIRSYNEQF
many	TRBJ1-2	TRBV11-3	ASSSDGSYGYT
few	TRBJ2-1	TRBV10-3	AITADPGNNEQF
-	TRBJ2-2	TRBV24-1	ATSDPGQGPGELF